A selection of T cell receptor beta chains follows, all from one sample in a study of CD8 T cells in ankylosing spondylitis. TCRdb reprocessed the 5' RACE reads via MiXCR and lists one record per CDR3 protein. This repertoire shows 350,000 to 550,000 distinct CDR3 sequences, roughly 27% found once; its top ten account for roughly 0.8%. Sequenced: blood, either unsorted or a sorted T cell fraction (not recorded which). The source is a male donor with ankylosing spondylitis. The CDR3 runs from the conserved cysteine through the conserved F or W. D genes are given only for firm matches. Clone size is stated in some rows and not others, as once, few, many or a class when expanded.

abundance | j_gene | v_gene | d_gene | CDR3aa | CDR3nt
- | TRBJ1-4 | TRBV29-1 | TRBD1 | CSVEKGQGGRNEKLFF | TGCAGCGTTGAGAAGGGACAGGGAGGGCGAAATGAAAAACTGTTTTTT
few | TRBJ2-6 | TRBV24-1 | - | CATSDPKNTGANVLTF | TGTGCCACCAGTGACCCGAAAAACACTGGGGCCAACGTCCTGACTTTC
many | TRBJ1-1 | TRBV29-1 | - | CIVGWGNTEAFF | TGCATCGTTGGTTGGGGGAACACTGAAGCTTTCTTT
- | TRBJ2-5 | TRBV3-1 | - | CASSQVGDGETQYF | TGTGCCAGCAGCCAAGTCGGTGATGGGGAGACCCAGTACTTC
- | TRBJ2-3 | TRBV7-9 | TRBD2 | CASSRRGAGAAPSTQYF | TGTGCCAGCAGTCGAAGAGGTGCGGGAGCGGCCCCCAGTACGCAGTATTTT
few | TRBJ2-7 | TRBV3-1 | - | CASSQEDGVYEQYF | TGTGCCAGCAGCCAAGAAGATGGTGTTTACGAGCAGTACTTC
- | TRBJ1-2 | TRBV4-1 | - | CASSQGGDGGYTF | TGCGCCAGCAGCCAAGGAGGGGATGGGGGCTACACCTTC
- | TRBJ2-1 | TRBV20-1 | TRBD2 | CSARDSGRASYNEQFF | TGCAGTGCTAGAGATAGCGGGAGGGCCTCCTACAATGAGCAGTTCTTC
- | TRBJ2-1 | TRBV20-1 | TRBD1 | CSAGDSDRGLNNEQFF | TGCAGTGCAGGGGACTCGGACAGGGGGCTTAACAATGAGCAGTTCTTC
- | TRBJ2-3 | TRBV29-1 | TRBD2 | CSASSLAGAGDTQYF | TGCAGCGCCTCATCCCTAGCGGGAGCAGGAGATACGCAGTATTTT
- | TRBJ1-4 | TRBV12-3/TRBV12-4 | - | CASSLEGNEKLFF | TGTGCCAGCAGTTTAGAGGGTAATGAAAAACTGTTTTTT
- | TRBJ2-5 | TRBV14 | TRBD2 | CASSQSSGRAETQYF | TGTGCCAGCAGCCAGTCTAGCGGGAGGGCCGAGACCCAGTACTTC
- | TRBJ1-1 | TRBV6-5 | - | CASSYGWDGNTEAFF | TGTGCCAGCAGTTACGGTTGGGACGGGAACACTGAAGCTTTCTTT